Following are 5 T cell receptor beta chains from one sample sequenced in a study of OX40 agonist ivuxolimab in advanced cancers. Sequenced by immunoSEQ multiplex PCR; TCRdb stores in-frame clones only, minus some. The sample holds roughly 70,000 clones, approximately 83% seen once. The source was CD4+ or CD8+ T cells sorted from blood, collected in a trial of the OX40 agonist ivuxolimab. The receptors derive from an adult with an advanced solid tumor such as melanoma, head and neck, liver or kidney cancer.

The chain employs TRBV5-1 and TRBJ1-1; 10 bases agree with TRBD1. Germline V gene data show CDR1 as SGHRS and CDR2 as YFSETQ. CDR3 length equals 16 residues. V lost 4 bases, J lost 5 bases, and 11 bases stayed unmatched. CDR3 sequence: CASSRGTGVGKTEAFF. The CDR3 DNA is TGCGCCAGCAGCCGCGGGACAGGGGTCGGAAAAACTGAAGCTTTCTTT.

The CDR3 reads CASSLAGAPVETQYF. The CDR3 region has the DNA TGCGCCAGCAGCTTGGCCGGGGCCCCCGTTGAGACCCAGTACTTC. V usage is TRBV5-1 and J usage is TRBJ2-5; D is perhaps TRBD1 or TRBD2 (5 bases each). V lost 0 bases and J 5 bases, leaving 14 bases between the germline ends. There are 15 residues in the CDR3. Germline V lookup: CDR1 SGHRS, CDR2 YFSETQ.

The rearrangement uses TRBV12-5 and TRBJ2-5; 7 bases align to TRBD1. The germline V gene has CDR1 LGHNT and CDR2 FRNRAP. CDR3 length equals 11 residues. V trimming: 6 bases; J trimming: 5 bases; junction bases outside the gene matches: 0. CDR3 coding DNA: TGTGCTAGTGGGACAGGGGAGACCCAGTACTTC. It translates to CASGTGETQYF.

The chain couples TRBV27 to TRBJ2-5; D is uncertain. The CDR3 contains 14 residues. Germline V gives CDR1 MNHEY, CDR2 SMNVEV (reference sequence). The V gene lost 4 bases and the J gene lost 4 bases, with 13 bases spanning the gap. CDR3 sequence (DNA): TGTGCCAGCAGTTCCTCCCGTTATGGAGAGACCCAGTACTTC. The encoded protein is CASSSSRYGETQYF.

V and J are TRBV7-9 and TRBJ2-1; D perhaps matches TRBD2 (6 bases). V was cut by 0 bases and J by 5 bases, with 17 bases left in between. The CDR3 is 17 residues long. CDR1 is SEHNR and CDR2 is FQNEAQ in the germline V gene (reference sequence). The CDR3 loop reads CASSLAGAGRQDNEQFF. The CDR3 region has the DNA TGTGCCAGCAGCTTAGCCGGCGCGGGGAGACAAGACAATGAGCAGTTCTTC.